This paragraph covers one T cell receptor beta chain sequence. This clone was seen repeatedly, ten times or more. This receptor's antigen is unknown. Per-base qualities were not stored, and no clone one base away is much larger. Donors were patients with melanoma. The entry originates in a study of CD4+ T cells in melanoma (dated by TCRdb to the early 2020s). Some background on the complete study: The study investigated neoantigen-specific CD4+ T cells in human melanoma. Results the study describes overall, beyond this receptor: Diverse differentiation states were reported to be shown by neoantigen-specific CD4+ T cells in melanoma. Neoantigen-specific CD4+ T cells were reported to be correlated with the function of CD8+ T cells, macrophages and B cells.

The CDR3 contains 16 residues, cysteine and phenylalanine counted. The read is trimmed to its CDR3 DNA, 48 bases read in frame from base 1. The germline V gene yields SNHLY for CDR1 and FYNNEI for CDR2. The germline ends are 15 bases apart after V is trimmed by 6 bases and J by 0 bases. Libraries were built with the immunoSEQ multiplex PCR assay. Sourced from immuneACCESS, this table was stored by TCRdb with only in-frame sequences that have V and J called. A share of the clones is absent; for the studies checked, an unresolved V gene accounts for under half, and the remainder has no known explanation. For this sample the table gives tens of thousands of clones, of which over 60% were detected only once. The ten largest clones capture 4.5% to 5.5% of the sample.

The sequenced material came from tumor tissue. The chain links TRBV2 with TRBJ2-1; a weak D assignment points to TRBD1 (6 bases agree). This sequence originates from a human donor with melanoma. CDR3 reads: CASRTWTVRSYNEQFF. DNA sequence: TGTGCCAGCAGGACCTGGACAGTTCGCTCCTACAATGAGCAGTTCTTC.